The rows below give T cell receptor beta chains drawn from one sample of a study of T-cell reconstitution after alpha-beta-depleted transplantation in children. TCRdb reprocessed the PCR reads with MiXCR, giving one entry per CDR3 protein. The sample holds about 490,000 distinct CDR3 sequences, roughly a tenth seen once. The source was PBMCs, collected before TCRalphabeta/CD19-depleted stem cell transplant. All receptors come from a child younger than 10 with inherited bone marrow failure, due to receive a stem cell transplant. Each CDR3 is given with its conserved first and last residue. D genes are given only for firm matches. Only some rows state a clone size, as once, few, many or a class for expanded clones.

TRBV4-3,many,TRBJ1-1,.,CASSQDRSRGTEAFF,TGCGCCAGCAGCCAAGATCGGTCCCGCGGCACTGAAGCTTTCTTT
TRBV12-3/TRBV12-4,many,TRBJ1-6,.,CASSLARGMLSPLHF,TGTGCCAGCAGTTTAGCTAGGGGTATGCTTTCACCCCTCCACTTT
TRBV5-1,.,TRBJ1-2,.,CASSPDNNYGYTF,TGCGCCAGCAGCCCGGACAATAATTATGGCTACACCTTC
TRBV27,many,TRBJ2-2,.,CASSLLIAGELFF,TGTGCCAGCAGTTTGCTGATCGCCGGGGAGCTGTTTTTT
TRBV10-3,many,TRBJ2-7,TRBD1,CAISGDRKSSYEQYF,TGTGCCATCAGTGGGGACAGAAAAAGCTCCTACGAGCAGTACTTC
TRBV6-1,.,TRBJ1-5,TRBD1,CASSPGQGSLNQPQHF,TGTGCCAGCAGTCCAGGACAGGGCTCTCTGAATCAGCCCCAGCATTTT
TRBV5-1,many,TRBJ1-1,TRBD1,CASSWGQEITRSAFF,TGCGCCAGCAGCTGGGGACAGGAAATTACCCGTTCCGCTTTCTTT
TRBV12-3/TRBV12-4,many,TRBJ2-3,TRBD2,CASSRLAVYTDTQYF,TGTGCCAGCAGTAGACTAGCGGTGTACACAGATACGCAGTATTTT
TRBV16,many,TRBJ1-6,TRBD1,CASSPKAWDSSGGSPLHF,TGTGCCAGCAGCCCTAAAGCCTGGGACAGCTCGGGGGGATCACCCCTCCACTTT
TRBV7-2,many,TRBJ1-1,TRBD1,CASSTRTGGTEAFF,TGTGCCAGCAGCACCAGGACAGGGGGCACTGAAGCTTTCTTT
TRBV9,many,TRBJ2-1,.,CASSVRTYNGEQFF,TGTGCCAGCAGCGTTCGGACCTACAATGGTGAGCAGTTCTTC
TRBV5-6,many,TRBJ2-6,.,CASSLVGSRANVLTF,TGTGCCAGCAGCTTGGTAGGGTCTAGGGCCAACGTCCTGACTTTC
TRBV20-1,many,TRBJ2-3,TRBD2,CSAQPIAGGPTDTQYF,TGCAGTGCTCAGCCAATAGCGGGAGGGCCCACAGATACGCAGTATTTT
TRBV20-1,many,TRBJ2-1,TRBD2,CSAFPGLAGPGDEQFF,TGCAGTGCTTTCCCCGGACTAGCGGGCCCCGGGGATGAGCAGTTCTTC
TRBV15,many,TRBJ2-1,TRBD2,CATSPPGTTSRNEQFF,TGTGCCACCAGCCCACCCGGGACTACAAGCCGCAATGAGCAGTTCTTC
TRBV10-3,many,TRBJ2-7,.,CAITDGYEQYF,TGTGCCATCACCGACGGCTACGAGCAGTACTTC
TRBV5-1,many,TRBJ2-7,TRBD2,CASSLEASGSDEQYF,TGCGCCAGCAGCTTGGAGGCTAGCGGGAGCGACGAGCAGTACTTC
TRBV5-1,many,TRBJ2-7,.,CASSLLATSGEQYF,TGCGCCAGCAGCCTACTAGCCACGTCAGGCGAGCAGTACTTC
TRBV19,many,TRBJ1-2,.,CASSLGQATLRGYTF,TGTGCCTCCAGCCTGGGGCAGGCAACCCTGAGAGGCTACACCTTC
TRBV7-7,many,TRBJ2-1,TRBD2,CASSPGLATDEQFF,TGTGCTAGCAGCCCCGGACTAGCTACGGATGAGCAGTTCTTC
TRBV19,many,TRBJ2-1,TRBD2,CASSAGTRGANEQFF,TGTGCCAGTAGCGCCGGGACTAGAGGTGCGAATGAGCAGTTCTTC
TRBV6-5,many,TRBJ1-2,.,CASSPQFAGRNYGYTF,TGTGCCAGCAGTCCCCAGTTTGCGGGGCGGAACTATGGCTACACCTTC
TRBV6-1,.,TRBJ2-3,TRBD2,CAGVRSTSGSVDTQYF,TGTGCCGGCGTCAGGTCGACTAGCGGGAGTGTAGATACGCAGTATTTT
TRBV19,.,TRBJ2-2,.,CASSIIPPAPTGELFF,TGTGCCAGTAGTATAATCCCCCCCGCGCCCACCGGGGAGCTGTTTTTT
TRBV20-1,many,TRBJ2-1,.,CSAREAVYNEQFF,TGCAGTGCTAGAGAAGCGGTCTACAATGAGCAGTTCTTC
TRBV12-3/TRBV12-4,.,TRBJ1-5,.,CASSQKVGSNQPQHF,TGTGCCAGCAGTCAAAAGGTCGGTAGCAATCAGCCCCAGCATTTT
TRBV7-8,.,TRBJ2-7,TRBD2,CASSRGLSGSFHEQYF,TGTGCCAGCAGCCGCGGCCTAAGCGGGAGTTTCCACGAGCAGTACTTC
TRBV13,few,TRBJ2-3,.,CASSLVGRSTDTQYF,TGTGCCAGCAGCTTAGTCGGCAGGAGCACAGATACGCAGTATTTT
TRBV5-1,.,TRBJ2-1,.,CASSLAGAGAGSNEQFF,TGCGCCAGCAGCTTGGCCGGGGCAGGGGCAGGCTCCAATGAGCAGTTCTTC
TRBV15,.,TRBJ2-7,.,CATSREGGTGYEQYF,TGTGCCACCAGCAGAGAGGGAGGGACAGGCTACGAGCAGTACTTC
TRBV4-3,many,TRBJ2-7,.,CASIGPRQTLYEQYF,TGCGCCAGCATTGGGCCCCGGCAGACTCTCTACGAGCAGTACTTC
TRBV4-3,few,TRBJ2-7,TRBD2,CANSLAGSYEQYF,TGCGCCAACAGCCTAGCGGGATCCTACGAGCAGTACTTC
TRBV5-1,.,TRBJ2-3,TRBD2,CASSSGLGQTGDTQYF,TGCGCCAGCAGCTCCGGACTAGGCCAGACCGGAGATACGCAGTATTTT
TRBV9,.,TRBJ2-1,TRBD1,CASSGGTATYNEQFF,TGTGCCAGCAGCGGAGGGACAGCCACCTACAATGAGCAGTTCTTC
TRBV12-3/TRBV12-4,many,TRBJ2-5,TRBD1,CASSREDRSWGETQYF,TGTGCCAGCAGCCGCGAGGACAGGTCCTGGGGGGAGACCCAGTACTTC
TRBV5-1,many,TRBJ2-1,.,CASSLQQSADNEQFF,TGCGCCAGCAGCTTACAGCAGAGCGCGGACAATGAGCAGTTCTTC
TRBV4-3,many,TRBJ2-1,TRBD1,CASSQVGGVNEQFF,TGCGCCAGCAGCCAAGTAGGGGGCGTCAATGAGCAGTTCTTC
TRBV27,many,TRBJ1-6,.,CASSLGSYWPLHF,TGTGCCAGCAGTTTGGGGTCCTACTGGCCCCTCCACTTT
TRBV4-2,many,TRBJ2-1,TRBD2,CASSNAAGTSRHEQFF,TGTGCCAGCAGCAATGCCGCCGGGACTAGTAGGCATGAGCAGTTCTTC
TRBV24-1,few,TRBJ2-1,TRBD1,CATSDPGQGNEQFF,TGTGCCACCAGTGATCCGGGACAGGGCAATGAGCAGTTCTTC
TRBV10-3,few,TRBJ2-1,TRBD2,CATAWGLLSYNEQFF,TGTGCCACCGCCTGGGGACTACTCTCCTACAATGAGCAGTTCTTC
TRBV20-1,few,TRBJ1-3,.,CSAVDRRSGNTIYF,TGCAGTGCCGTCGACAGGCGCTCTGGAAACACCATATATTTT
TRBV7-8,many,TRBJ2-1,TRBD1,CASSLNPGQGSYNEQFF,TGTGCCAGCAGCTTAAATCCGGGACAGGGGTCCTACAATGAGCAGTTCTTC
TRBV20-1,many,TRBJ2-1,TRBD2,CSATGRTSGRTPSYNEQFF,TGCAGTGCTACCGGGCGGACTAGCGGGAGGACACCTTCCTACAATGAGCAGTTCTTC
TRBV27,many,TRBJ1-1,.,CASSLEGLNTEAFF,TGTGCCAGCAGTTTAGAGGGGCTGAACACTGAAGCTTTCTTT
TRBV6-2/TRBV6-3,.,TRBJ2-7,.,CASSYDQLGTYEQYF,TGTGCCAGCAGTTACGATCAGCTGGGGACCTACGAGCAGTACTTC
TRBV27,few,TRBJ2-7,TRBD1,CASSSGTGPWEQYF,TGTGCCAGCAGTTCCGGGACAGGGCCTTGGGAGCAGTACTTC
TRBV10-3,many,TRBJ2-6,.,CAISTKEDPRLDLTF,TGTGCCATCAGCACAAAGGAAGATCCTCGGTTGGACCTGACTTTC
TRBV16,many,TRBJ2-7,TRBD2,CASSQSSGGVYHEQYF,TGTGCCAGCAGCCAATCTTCGGGAGGGGTATACCACGAGCAGTACTTC
TRBV15,.,TRBJ2-7,TRBD2,CATSRGAGGSSYEQYF,TGTGCCACCAGCAGAGGAGCGGGAGGCTCCTCCTACGAGCAGTACTTC
TRBV7-8,.,TRBJ2-3,TRBD2,CASSSTGTSGRTDTQYF,TGTGCCAGCAGCTCCACCGGGACTAGCGGGAGAACAGATACGCAGTATTTT